This paragraph covers one TCR beta chain sequence. Source study methods: Amplification from reference gene primers served as the basis for estimated nucleated cell counts. Sequencing used immunoSEQ multiplex PCR; TCRdb keeps in-frame clones, though not all of them. The DNA was the basis for D and trimming; V, J and clone size are from that table. The data show about 400,000 clones, about 89% seen once. CDR3 length: 13 residues. Trimming stripped 2 bases from V and 6 bases from J, with 10 bases between. Germline CDR1 is MNHEY and CDR2 is SMNVEV (reference sequence). These data come from a study of blood T cell repertoires in COVID-19. Study-wide background: COVID-19 samples, acute and convalescent, were from the United States, Italy and Spain. T cells, B-cell-depleted T cells, or PBMCs provided the cDNA or gDNA that served as material.

The clonotype originates from a man aged 40-55 years with acute or convalescent COVID-19. This chain uses TRBV27 with TRBJ2-5, with a tentative D call TRBD1 (5 bases). The sequencing sample was made of peripheral blood. The CDR3 sequence is CASSLTGGKTQYF. CDR3 bases: TGTGCCAGCAGTTTAACAGGTGGGAAGACCCAGTACTTC.